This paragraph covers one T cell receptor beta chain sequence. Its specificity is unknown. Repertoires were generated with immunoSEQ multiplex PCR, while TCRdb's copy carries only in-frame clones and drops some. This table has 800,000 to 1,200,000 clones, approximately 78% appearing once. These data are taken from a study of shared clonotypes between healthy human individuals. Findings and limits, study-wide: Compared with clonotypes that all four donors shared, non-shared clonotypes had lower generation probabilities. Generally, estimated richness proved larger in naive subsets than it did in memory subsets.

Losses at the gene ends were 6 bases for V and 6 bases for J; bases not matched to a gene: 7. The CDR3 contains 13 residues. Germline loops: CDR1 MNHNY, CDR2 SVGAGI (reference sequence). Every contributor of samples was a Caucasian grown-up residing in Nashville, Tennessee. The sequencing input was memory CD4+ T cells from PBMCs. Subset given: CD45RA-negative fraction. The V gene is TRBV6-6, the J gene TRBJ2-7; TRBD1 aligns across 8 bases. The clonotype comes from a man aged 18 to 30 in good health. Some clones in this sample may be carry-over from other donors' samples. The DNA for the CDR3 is TGTGCCAGCAGATCCCAGGGGGCCGGCGAGCAGTACTTC. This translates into CASRSQGAGEQYF.